Shown below are 24 T cell receptor beta chains from a single sample sequenced in a study of a mutant IDH1 vaccine in newly diagnosed glioma. TCRdb's copy holds only in-frame clones and misses some; the assay was immunoSEQ multiplex PCR. The data hold more than 25,000 clones, with approximately 79% observed a single time. No antigens are known for them. As to time point: week 35, safety follow-up. Each dose of the vaccine consisted of 300 ug of mutant IDH1 20-mer peptide, with topical imiquimod. Sequenced material: PBMCs, taken from a glioma patient whose treatment included an IDH1 peptide vaccine. The source of these receptors is a woman aged 25 to 39 with glioma. Some clones in this sample may be carry-over from other donors' samples.

This clone was detected only once. V is TRBV14 and J is TRBJ1-1; the D is unclear. Germline V gene data show CDR1 as SGHDN and CDR2 as FVKESK. This CDR3 comprises 15 residues. Trimming cost V 0 bases and J 4 bases, with 12 bases left between them. CDR3 nucleotides: TGTGCCAGCAGCCAAGATTTTAGCCTGAGCACTGAAGCTTTCTTT. Residues: CASSQDFSLSTEAFF.

J is TRBJ1-2 and V is TRBV4-1; 8 bases fit TRBD1. CDR1 is MGHRA and CDR2 is YSYEKL in the germline V gene. The length of the CDR3 is 16 residues. The V and J ends lost 0 bases and 7 bases, in that order; junction bases with no gene match: 10. CDR3 nucleotide sequence: TGCGCCAGCAGCCAAGATAGAAACAGGGGGTGGGGTGGCTACACCTTC. The encoded protein is CASSQDRNRGWGGYTF.

The chain joins TRBV15 to TRBJ2-7; 8 nucleotides align to TRBD1. The CDR3 length is 12 residues. In germline, CDR1 is LNHNV, CDR2 YYDKDF (reference sequence). The V segment lost 4 bases and the J segment 10 bases; nucleotides outside the gene matches: 6. The CDR3 nucleotides are TGTGCCACCAGCATGGACAGGGTGGACCAGTACTTC. Residues: CATSMDRVDQYF.

This clone is medium-sized by share. The chain couples TRBV5-1 to TRBJ2-1, with 7 nucleotides matching TRBD1. Trimming at V came to 3 bases and at J to 1 base, leaving 4 bases not matched to a gene. The CDR3 is 15 residues long. Per germline, CDR1 SGHRS and CDR2 YFSETQ. The DNA for the CDR3 is TGCGCCAGCAGCTCGGGACAGAGTTCCTACAATGAGCAGTTCTTC. Encoded protein: CASSSGQSSYNEQFF.

The chain employs TRBV6-6 and TRBJ2-7, with no clear D. Germline V gene sequence: CDR1 MNHNY, CDR2 SVGAGI (reference sequence). V dropped 0 bases and J dropped 3 bases, with 3 bases sitting between them. The CDR3 is 12 amino acids. CDR3 region: CASSYSLYEQYF. CDR3 coding DNA: TGTGCCAGCAGTTACTCACTCTACGAGCAGTACTTC.

The chain employs TRBV9 and TRBJ2-1, with 9 bases matching TRBD1. This CDR3 is 13 amino acids long. V gave up 2 bases and J gave up 7 bases; unmatched junction bases: 1. Germline V CDR1 and CDR2: SGDLS, YYNGEE. The CDR3 DNA reads TGTGCCAGCAGCGTCGGGACAGGGAATGAGCAGTTCTTC. It translates to CASSVGTGNEQFF. Combining the CDR3 with reference TRBV9 and TRBJ2-1 gives the whole variable domain DSGVTQTPKHLITATGQRVTLRCSPRSGDLSVYWYQQSLDQGLQFLIQYYNGEERAKGNILERFSAQQFPDLHSELNLSSLELGDSALYFCASSVGTGNEQFFGPGTRLTVL.

The V gene is TRBV5-1, the J gene TRBJ2-7; 7 bases align to TRBD2. J lost 0 bases, V lost 0 bases, and 18 bases had no gene match. Germline values: CDR1 SGHRS, CDR2 YFSETQ. CDR3 length: 20 amino acids. This chain's CDR3 is CASSLEPRSTSAVSSYEQYF. The CDR3, as DNA: TGCGCCAGCAGCTTGGAACCGCGATCTACTAGCGCCGTAAGCTCCTACGAGCAGTACTTC.

This clone was recorded once. The V and J genes are TRBV9 and TRBJ1-4, with a possible D match to TRBD1 (6 bases). This CDR3 comprises 15 residues. The V end was cut by 3 bases, the J end by 0 bases, with 9 bases between. Germline V gene lookup returns CDR1 SGDLS and CDR2 YYNGEE. CDR3 amino acids: CASSATGTTNEKLFF. The DNA of the CDR3 is TGTGCCAGCAGCGCCACAGGGACAACTAATGAAAAACTGTTTTTT. Full variable domain (remainder filled in from reference TRBV9 and TRBJ1-4): DSGVTQTPKHLITATGQRVTLRCSPRSGDLSVYWYQQSLDQGLQFLIQYYNGEERAKGNILERFSAQQFPDLHSELNLSSLELGDSALYFCASSATGTTNEKLFFGSGTQLSVL.

This clone was detected only a few times. V and J are TRBV19 and TRBJ1-1; weak D call: TRBD1 (5 bases). The CDR3 has 13 amino acids. V lost 3 bases and J 6 bases, leaving 11 bases between the germline ends. Germline CDR1 and CDR2: LNHDA and SQIVND (reference sequence). CDR3 sequence (DNA): TGTGCCAGTAGTATTGGGGGTGTCGCTGAAGCTTTCTTT. Translation: CASSIGGVAEAFF.

The chain recombines TRBV4-1 with TRBJ2-4; 15 nucleotides align to TRBD2. Germline lookup yields CDR1 MGHRA and CDR2 YSYEKL. There are 18 residues in the CDR3. V dropped 3 bases and J dropped 0; count of bases not matched to a gene: 3. The DNA for the CDR3 is TGCGCCAGCAGCCACGGACTAGCGGGAGGGGGAGCCAAAAACATTCAGTACTTC. It is translated as CASSHGLAGGGAKNIQYF.

This chain links TRBV7-2 with TRBJ2-7; TRBD2 aligns across 10 bases. Germline V gene lookup returns CDR1 SGHTA and CDR2 FQGNSA. The CDR3 covers 15 residues. The J segment lost 4 bases and the V segment lost 5 bases, leaving 8 bases of the junction unmatched. Written as DNA, the CDR3 is TGTGCCAGCAGCCCCACAGCGGGAGGGCGGTACGAGCAGTACTTC. Translating it yields CASSPTAGGRYEQYF.

This sequence joins TRBV6-1 and TRBJ1-2; 9 nucleotides agree with TRBD1. CDR1 and CDR2 (germline): MNHNS, SASEGT. The CDR3 runs to 13 residues. Germline trimming cut 7 bases from V and 4 bases from J; bases unmatched to any gene: 4. CDR3 in amino acids: CASIGQGSYGYTF. For the CDR3, the DNA is TGTGCCAGCATAGGACAGGGGAGCTATGGCTACACCTTC.

The gene calls are TRBV6-5 and TRBJ1-5; D gene ambiguous. CDR3 size: 14 residues. V lost 0 bases and J lost 4, with 7 bases in between. Germline assignment: CDR1 MNHEY and CDR2 SVGAGI. The CDR3 DNA is TGTGCCAGCAGTTACTCGCCGCGTAATCAGCCCCAGCATTTT. Translation gives CASSYSPRNQPQHF.

The chain uses TRBV13 and TRBJ2-7; D remains unclear. V lost 2 bases and J 4 bases, leaving 12 bases between the germline ends. This CDR3 region has 14 residues. Germline loops: CDR1 PRHDT, CDR2 FYEKMQ (reference sequence). The CDR3 sequence: CASSLWSEQYEQYF. Written as DNA, the CDR3 is TGTGCCAGCAGCTTATGGTCAGAGCAGTACGAGCAGTACTTC.

This chain links TRBV15 with TRBJ2-4; D possibly corresponds to TRBD1 (6 bases). CDR1 and CDR2 from the germline V gene are LNHNV and YYDKDF (reference sequence). This CDR3 region has 15 residues. V was pared by 5 bases and J by 5 bases, with 16 bases between. The CDR3 nucleotides are TGTGCCACCAGCCCCTCAGGGGCCCGGGAAAACATTCAGTACTTC. It is translated as CATSPSGARENIQYF.

This clone was recorded once. V usage is TRBV28 and J usage is TRBJ2-1; 16 bases are shared with TRBD2. The V segment lost 5 bases and the J segment 15 bases; nucleotides outside the gene matches: 10. CDR3 length equals 15 residues. In germline, CDR1 is MDHEN, CDR2 SYDVKM. The CDR3 region is CASSLSEGLAGGPFF. DNA for the CDR3: TGTGCCAGCAGTCTGTCGGAGGGACTAGCGGGAGGGCCGTTCTTC.

This clone was recorded a few times. This chain joins TRBV30 and TRBJ1-1; D not resolved. The V gene's germline CDR1 is GTSNPN and CDR2 SVGIG (reference sequence). Trimming removed 7 bases from V and 10 bases from J, with 13 bases in between. The length of the CDR3 is 10 residues. The chain's CDR3 is CASAGRGAFF. Here the CDR3 DNA reads TGTGCCTCTGCAGGTCGGGGAGCTTTCTTT.

CDR3 DNA: TGTGCCAGCAGCTTCACCAGCGGGGGGGCCGGGGAGCTGTTTTTT. Translating it yields CASSFTSGGAGELFF. The chain has TRBV5-8 and TRBJ2-2; 10 nucleotides match TRBD2. Looked up from germline, CDR1 is SGHTS and CDR2 is YDEGEE. Trimming took 2 bases from V and 6 from J; bases not matched to a gene: 4. This CDR3 is built from 15 residues.

The V and J genes are TRBV7-6 and TRBJ2-7; TRBD2 agrees at 8 bases. CDR1 and CDR2 from the germline V gene are SGHVS and FNYEAQ. The CDR3 is 16 residues long. V gave up 1 base and J gave up 1 base; unmatched junction bases: 6. This chain's CDR3 is CASSLDQAGVSYEQYF. CDR3 nucleotide sequence: TGTGCCAGCAGCTTAGATCAAGCGGGAGTTTCCTACGAGCAGTACTTC.

The chain links TRBV10-3 to TRBJ1-1, with unresolved D. This CDR3 spans 15 amino acids. Germline V gives CDR1 ENHRY, CDR2 SYGVKD. V was pared by 0 bases and J by 1 base, with 9 bases between. Written as DNA, the CDR3 is TGTGCCATCAGTGAGTCGAAAGGAGCGAACACTGAAGCTTTCTTT. This codes for CAISESKGANTEAFF.

The chain has TRBV29-1 and TRBJ2-5; D remains unclear. The CDR3 contains 11 residues. Germline V gene sequence: CDR1 SQVTM, CDR2 ANQGSEA. Deletions cut 8 bases from V and 2 bases from J, with 9 bases between. This CDR3 is CSLWVQETQYF. The CDR3 coding sequence is TGCAGCCTCTGGGTTCAAGAGACCCAGTACTTC.

This clone was recorded once. The rearrangement joins TRBV30 to TRBJ2-7; D is undetermined. The V end lost 4 bases, the J end lost 1 base, and 23 bases lay between the germline ends. The CDR3 sequence is 17 residues long. Germline CDR1 reads GTSNPN; CDR2 reads SVGIG (reference sequence). The CDR3 loop reads CAWTPHPLRRKSYEQYF. In DNA form, the CDR3 reads TGTGCCTGGACCCCTCATCCCCTTCGGCGGAAGTCCTACGAGCAGTACTTC.

This clone was found once. The chain combines TRBV5-3 with TRBJ1-2; maybe TRBD1 (5 bases). TRBV5-3 is sorted into the ORF group, with uncertain function. Trimming removed 4 bases from V and 5 bases from J, with 12 bases in between. The CDR3 extends over 13 amino acids. CDR3 nucleotide sequence: TGTGCCAGAAGCGCCGCAGGGCCTTATGGCTACACCTTC. Its protein product is CARSAAGPYGYTF.

The gene calls are TRBV6-5 and TRBJ1-1, with D perhaps TRBD1 (5 bases). Germline V gene data show CDR1 as MNHEY and CDR2 as SVGAGI. The length of the CDR3 is 16 residues. The V end was cut by 2 bases, the J end by 4 bases, with 17 bases between. The DNA for the CDR3 is TGTGCCAGCAGTTACGCCGGGGGGGATGGAGCCACTGAAGCTTTCTTT. Protein: CASSYAGGDGATEAFF.